This T cell receptor (beta chain) was sequenced for a study of T cells after yellow fever vaccination. General study results and limits: It was a weaker secondary response, yet one that peaked faster, at day 5 versus 15.

TCRdb re-called the 5' RACE reads through MiXCR, storing one row per CDR3 protein. The repertoire holds 500,000 to 650,000 distinct CDR3 sequences, roughly 12% seen once, with 15% in the top ten. For this clonotype: No antigen is known for it.

The sequencing here drew on PBMCs, taken on the day of the yellow fever booster vaccination. This receptor was obtained from a man younger than 40 who received the YFV17D yellow fever vaccine.

In DNA, the CDR3 is TGTGCCAGCAGCGCCAGCATCATGCAGGGGAACACTGAAGCTTTCTTT. Translating gives CASSASIMQGNTEAFF. V usage is TRBV9 and J usage is TRBJ1-1, with TRBD1 as a possible D gene (5 bases). Germline V gene sequence: CDR1 SGDLS, CDR2 YYNGEE. Trimming took off 3 bases at V and 1 base at J, with 16 bases between the two ends. The CDR3 runs to 16 residues. Together with reference TRBV9 and TRBJ1-1, the CDR3 gives the full variable domain: DSGVTQTPKHLITATGQRVTLRCSPRSGDLSVYWYQQSLDQGLQFLIQYYNGEERAKGNILERFSAQQFPDLHSELNLSSLELGDSALYFCASSASIMQGNTEAFFGQGTRLTVV.